The 14 T cell receptor beta chains given below trace back to one sample, sequenced in a study of cytomegalovirus exposure and HLA in healthy donors (TCRdb year 2017). Library prep was done by the immunoSEQ multiplex PCR assay. A mixture of 60 forward primers for TCR Vbeta segments and 13 reverse primers for TCR Jbeta segments was used in the multiplex PCR. TCRdb's version of the immuneACCESS table is confined to in-frame rearrangements and falls short of the full clone set. An unresolved V gene accounts for under half of the shortfall where checked; the remainder is of unknown origin. Recorded for this sample are some 150,000 clones; 75% to 80% of them occurred a single time. Of the sample, about 1% is held by the ten largest clones. Input material: PBMCs. These receptors all stem from a male donor in good health and CMV-seronegative.

This clone was observed a single time. V is TRBV2 and J is TRBJ2-1; D is possibly TRBD2 (5 bases). V was pared by 6 bases and J by 10 bases, with 22 bases between. The CDR3 is 15 amino acids. In germline, CDR1 is SNHLY, CDR2 FYNNEI. This CDR3 is CASRGADPGSGEQFF. CDR3 sequence (DNA): TGTGCCAGCAGAGGAGCGGACCCCGGATCGGGGGAGCAGTTCTTC.

The gene calls are TRBV7-9 and TRBJ2-3; maybe TRBD2 (6 bases). The CDR3 is made up of 13 amino acids. Per the germline V gene, CDR1 is SEHNR and CDR2 is FQNEAQ (reference sequence). V shed 8 bases and J shed 6 bases, with 15 bases lying between them. The chain's CDR3 is CASVSVAGDTQYF. The CDR3 bases are TGTGCCAGCGTATCGGTGGCGGGGGATACGCAGTATTTT.

The V and J genes are TRBV27 and TRBJ2-7; the match to TRBD2 covers 8 bases. Trimming took 0 bases from V and 0 from J; bases not matched to a gene: 4. The CDR3 length is 16 residues. From germline, CDR1 is MNHEY and CDR2 SMNVEV (reference sequence). Written as DNA, the CDR3 is TGTGCCAGCAGTTTATCGAGGGGGACTAGCTCCTACGAGCAGTACTTC. This codes for CASSLSRGTSSYEQYF.

This clone was detected only a few times. The rearrangement uses TRBV4-3 and TRBJ1-1; D is undetermined. V lost 0 bases and J lost 1, with 9 bases in between. Germline loops: CDR1 LGHNA, CDR2 YSLEER. The CDR3 consists of 15 residues. CDR3 loop: CASSQETDSNTEAFF. The CDR3 coding sequence is TGCGCCAGCAGCCAAGAAACAGATTCGAACACTGAAGCTTTCTTT.

The rearrangement joins TRBV4-1 to TRBJ1-1; tentatively, D is TRBD1 (6 bases). The CDR3 sequence is 17 residues long. Germline lookup yields CDR1 MGHRA and CDR2 YSYEKL. The ends were cut back, 3 bases at V and 1 base at J, with 18 bases in the middle. The CDR3 loop reads CASSQAGDQTRNTEAFF. The CDR3 DNA reads as TGCGCCAGCAGCCAGGCAGGGGACCAGACCCGGAACACTGAAGCTTTCTTT.

This clone was found a few times. J is TRBJ1-5 and V is TRBV19, with D possibly being TRBD1 (6 bases). Germline V gene sequence: CDR1 LNHDA, CDR2 SQIVND (reference sequence). The CDR3 has 17 residues. V shed 5 bases and J shed 3 bases, with 20 bases lying between them. The CDR3 reads CASSFLSTGNDNQPQHF. The CDR3 DNA follows: TGTGCCAGTAGTTTCCTTTCAACAGGGAATGACAATCAGCCCCAGCATTTT. The full variable domain, completed using reference TRBV19 and TRBJ1-5, is DGGITQSPKYLFRKEGQNVTLSCEQNLNHDAMYWYRQDPGQGLRLIYYSQIVNDFQKGDIAEGYSVSREKKESFPLTVTSAQKNPTAFYLCASSFLSTGNDNQPQHFGDGTRLSIL.

The chain carries TRBV18 and TRBJ2-2; D is perhaps TRBD1 (7 bases). CDR1 is KGHSH and CDR2 is LQKENI in the germline V gene. V lost 0 bases, J lost 7 bases, and 21 bases lay in between. CDR3 length: 18 residues. CDR3 nucleotide sequence: TGTGCCAGCTCACCACCGAGGAGGGGACAGTATTCGATCGGGGAGCTGTTTTTT. This codes for CASSPPRRGQYSIGELFF.

The chain combines TRBV27 with TRBJ1-3, with D tentatively TRBD1 (5 bases). Per the germline V gene, CDR1 is MNHEY and CDR2 is SMNVEV (reference sequence). Trimming removed 2 bases from V and 4 bases from J, with 12 bases in between. This CDR3 spans 15 amino acids. For the CDR3, the DNA is TGTGCCAGCAGTTTACATCAGGGCGCGGGAAACACCATATATTTT. Its translation: CASSLHQGAGNTIYF.

V is TRBV5-1 and J is TRBJ2-1, with 7 positions matching TRBD2. Germline trimming cut 0 bases from V and 0 bases from J; bases unmatched to any gene: 9. CDR1 and CDR2 from the germline V gene are SGHRS and YFSETQ. The length of the CDR3 is 18 residues. The DNA of the CDR3 is TGCGCCAGCAGCTTGGCCAGCGGGGCCGAAAGCTCCTACAATGAGCAGTTCTTC. It yields the protein CASSLASGAESSYNEQFF.

This clone was observed a few times. The J gene is TRBJ1-2, the V gene TRBV7-2; 7 bases fit TRBD1. The CDR3 is 14 residues long. Germline CDR1 is SGHTA and CDR2 is FQGNSA. Unmatched junction bases numbered 10, after V lost 4 bases and J lost 8 bases. CDR3 residues: CASSSGQALRGYTF. Written as DNA, the CDR3 is TGTGCCAGCAGCTCAGGACAGGCTCTTCGCGGCTACACCTTC. The full variable domain, completed using reference TRBV7-2 and TRBJ1-2, is GAGVSQSPSNKVTEKGKDVELRCDPISGHTALYWYRQSLGQGLEFLIYFQGNSAPDKSGLPSDRFSAERTGGSVSTLTIQRTQQEDSAVYLCASSSGQALRGYTFGSGTRLTVV.

The chain employs TRBV5-4 and TRBJ2-7; 9 nucleotides agree with TRBD1. This CDR3 is built from 14 residues. The ends lost 4 bases at V and 2 bases at J; junction bases unmatched: 4. Per germline, CDR1 SGHNT and CDR2 YYREEE (reference sequence). CDR3 protein: CASSAGQGPYEQYF. DNA for the CDR3: TGTGCCAGCAGCGCGGGACAGGGCCCCTACGAGCAGTACTTC.

This chain links TRBV15 with TRBJ2-7; no reliable D call. Germline V gives CDR1 LNHNV, CDR2 YYDKDF (reference sequence). The CDR3 has 14 residues. With 1 base removed from V and 3 bases from J, the gap between germline ends came to 10 bases. This CDR3 is CATSRALQDYEQYF. CDR3 sequence (DNA): TGTGCCACCAGCAGAGCCCTCCAGGACTACGAGCAGTACTTC.

This chain uses TRBV7-2 with TRBJ1-5; TRBD1 matches 7 bases. The CDR3 spans 15 residues. J lost 7 bases, V lost 7 bases, and 13 bases had no gene match. Germline assignment: CDR1 SGHTA and CDR2 FQGNSA. As DNA, the CDR3 is TGTGCCAGCACCCGGTTTCAGGGGGTGGGGCAGCCCCAGCATTTT. Protein product: CASTRFQGVGQPQHF.

CDR3 nucleotide sequence: TGTGCCAGCAAAGCGACAGGGAATATCTACGAGCAGTACTTC. Translation: CASKATGNIYEQYF. The rearrangement uses TRBV6-5 and TRBJ2-7; 7 nucleotides align to TRBD1. The CDR3 totals 14 residues. CDR1 MNHEY and CDR2 SVGAGI come from the germline V gene. V lost 7 bases, J lost 3 bases, and 9 bases stayed unmatched.